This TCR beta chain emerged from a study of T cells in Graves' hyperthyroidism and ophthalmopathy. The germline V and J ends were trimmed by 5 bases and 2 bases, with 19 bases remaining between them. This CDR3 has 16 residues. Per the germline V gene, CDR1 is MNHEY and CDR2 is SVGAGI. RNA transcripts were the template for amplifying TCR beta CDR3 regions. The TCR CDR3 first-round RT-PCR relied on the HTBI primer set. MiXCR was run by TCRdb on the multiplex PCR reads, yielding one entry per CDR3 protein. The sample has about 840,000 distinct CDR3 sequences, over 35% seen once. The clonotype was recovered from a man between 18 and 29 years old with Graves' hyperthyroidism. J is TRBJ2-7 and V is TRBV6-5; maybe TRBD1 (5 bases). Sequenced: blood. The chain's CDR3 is CASSPEPNRPTYEQYF. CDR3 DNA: TGTGCCAGCAGTCCCGAGCCCAACAGGCCTACCTACGAGCAGTACTTC.